Listed below are T cell receptor beta chains from one sample, sequenced in a study of cytomegalovirus exposure and HLA in healthy donors. Using immunoSEQ multiplex PCR, the repertoire was profiled, and TCRdb retains in-frame clones only, with some absent. Counted here are a few hundred thousand clones, over 70% occurring once; the ten biggest clones make up around 2.9%. Sample: PBMCs. The receptors shown here come from a woman aged 55-69 years in good health and CMV-seropositive. Each CDR3 is given with its conserved first and last residue.

TRBV6-5 CASSKDRGEQYF
TRBV15 CATSRDRGRETQYF
TRBV7-2 CASSLGEANYNEQFF
TRBV28 CASSPINRAGEAFF
TRBV30 CAWSLTGGNTEAFF
TRBV30 CAWSATGSFEGGYTF
TRBV2 CASSIRRGGSRGDTEAFF
TRBV25-1 CATKETGLEAFF
TRBV29-1 CSGKSQAYNEQFF
TRBV9 CASSVGASGESYEQYF
TRBV19 CASNRGGQWNTEAFF
TRBV7-8 CASSLRSGGRVIVEQYF
TRBV7-9 CASSLKRIGDEQFF
TRBV9 CASSVNAGPSLEAFF
TRBV30 CAWKDRPLYNSPLHF
TRBV7-9 CASSPGVGTEAFF
TRBV5-1 CASSFAGSTDTQYF
TRBV14 CASSHRRGSFSPLHF